These T cell receptor beta chains were read from a single sample in a study of siplizumab effects on memory and regulatory T cells. Clones were sequenced by immunoSEQ multiplex PCR, and TCRdb holds only the in-frame ones, with some missing. Among roughly 100,000 clones listed, roughly 92% were seen once. The sequencing input was CD4+ T cells sorted from blood. These TCRs come from a human donor in good health. CDR3s include the opening cysteine and the closing phenylalanine or tryptophan. D genes are given only for firm matches. The size field is filled for only some rows; it gives once, few, many or a size class.

V gene: TRBV5-1; J gene: TRBJ2-5; CDR3 length: 14; clone size: .; D gene: .; CDR3 protein: CASSVQPPQETQYF; CDR3 DNA: TGCGCCAGCAGCGTCCAGCCACCCCAAGAGACCCAGTACTTC
V gene: TRBV6-5; J gene: TRBJ2-7; CDR3 length: 14; clone size: .; D gene: .; CDR3 protein: CASSYSTAGYEQYF; CDR3 DNA: TGTGCCAGCAGTTACTCGACGGCGGGCTACGAGCAGTACTTC
V gene: TRBV21-1; J gene: TRBJ1-1; CDR3 length: 20; clone size: .; D gene: .; CDR3 protein: CASSTAGAGQGCLENTEAFF; CDR3 DNA: TGTGCCAGCAGCACCGCCGGTGCAGGACAGGGTTGTTTGGAGAACACTGAAGCTTTCTTT
V gene: TRBV5-4; J gene: TRBJ2-1; CDR3 length: 15; clone size: once; D gene: TRBD2; CDR3 protein: CASSFGLAVYNEQFF; CDR3 DNA: TGTGCCAGCAGCTTCGGACTAGCGGTGTACAATGAGCAGTTCTTC
V gene: TRBV30; J gene: TRBJ1-2; CDR3 length: 12; clone size: once; D gene: .; CDR3 protein: CAWSTVNYGYTF; CDR3 DNA: TGTGCTTGGAGTACAGTGAATTATGGCTACACCTTC
V gene: TRBV7-8; J gene: TRBJ2-5; CDR3 length: 16; clone size: few; D gene: TRBD2; CDR3 protein: CASSLRTSWDQETQYF; CDR3 DNA: TGTGCCAGCAGCCTTAGGACTAGTTGGGACCAAGAGACCCAGTACTTC
V gene: TRBV28; J gene: TRBJ2-7; CDR3 length: 13; clone size: .; D gene: TRBD1; CDR3 protein: CASRRQGAYEQYF; CDR3 DNA: TGTGCCAGCAGACGACAGGGGGCCTACGAGCAGTACTTC
V gene: TRBV6-5; J gene: TRBJ2-7; CDR3 length: 14; clone size: .; D gene: TRBD2; CDR3 protein: CASSRSGNTYEQYF; CDR3 DNA: TGTGCCAGCAGTCGTAGCGGGAATACCTACGAGCAGTACTTC
V gene: TRBV7-8; J gene: TRBJ2-7; CDR3 length: 15; clone size: .; D gene: .; CDR3 protein: CASSLSFPTPYEQYF; CDR3 DNA: TGTGCCAGCAGCTTAAGTTTCCCCACTCCCTACGAGCAGTACTTC
V gene: TRBV4-1; J gene: TRBJ2-2; CDR3 length: 20; clone size: .; D gene: TRBD1; CDR3 protein: CASSQGRTGGARSYTGELFF; CDR3 DNA: TGCGCCAGCAGCCAAGGAAGAACAGGGGGTGCCAGATCTTACACCGGGGAGCTGTTTTTT
V gene: TRBV27; J gene: TRBJ1-1; CDR3 length: 15; clone size: once; D gene: TRBD1; CDR3 protein: CASSLSKGAGTEAFF; CDR3 DNA: TGTGCCAGCAGTTTATCGAAGGGGGCGGGCACTGAAGCTTTCTTT
V gene: TRBV10-1; J gene: TRBJ2-1; CDR3 length: 15; clone size: .; D gene: .; CDR3 protein: CASSGERILGGEQFF; CDR3 DNA: TGCGCCAGCAGTGGAGAACGGATCCTCGGGGGTGAGCAGTTCTTC
V gene: TRBV6-1; J gene: TRBJ1-4; CDR3 length: 15; clone size: .; D gene: .; CDR3 protein: CASSVLDRNNEKLFF; CDR3 DNA: TGTGCCAGCAGTGTTCTCGACAGAAATAATGAAAAACTGTTTTTT
V gene: TRBV28; J gene: TRBJ1-5; CDR3 length: 15; clone size: .; D gene: TRBD1; CDR3 protein: CASRKQGQGDQPQHF; CDR3 DNA: TGTGCCAGTAGGAAACAGGGACAGGGGGATCAGCCCCAGCATTTT
V gene: TRBV7-9; J gene: TRBJ2-1; CDR3 length: 15; clone size: .; D gene: .; CDR3 protein: CASSLWGEAGNEQFF; CDR3 DNA: TGTGCCAGCAGCTTATGGGGGGAGGCCGGCAATGAGCAGTTCTTC
V gene: TRBV18; J gene: TRBJ2-5; CDR3 length: 15; clone size: .; D gene: TRBD2; CDR3 protein: CASSPQLAGPETQYF; CDR3 DNA: TGTGCCAGCTCACCACAGCTAGCGGGACCTGAGACCCAGTACTTC
V gene: TRBV28; J gene: TRBJ1-2; CDR3 length: 13; clone size: .; D gene: .; CDR3 protein: CASIPGLGYGYTF; CDR3 DNA: TGTGCCAGCATCCCAGGTCTCGGCTATGGCTACACCTTC
V gene: TRBV15; J gene: TRBJ1-1; CDR3 length: 13; clone size: .; D gene: .; CDR3 protein: CATSSDFFTEAFF; CDR3 DNA: TGTGCCACCAGCAGCGATTTTTTCACTGAAGCTTTCTTT
V gene: TRBV5-4; J gene: TRBJ2-2; CDR3 length: 18; clone size: .; D gene: TRBD2; CDR3 protein: CASSFPGLAGKFTGELFF; CDR3 DNA: TGTGCCAGCAGCTTTCCGGGACTAGCGGGAAAGTTCACCGGGGAGCTGTTTTTT
V gene: TRBV7-2; J gene: TRBJ2-1; CDR3 length: 13; clone size: .; D gene: .; CDR3 protein: CASSSGLYNEQFF; CDR3 DNA: TGTGCCAGCAGCTCGGGACTGTACAATGAGCAGTTCTTC
V gene: TRBV4-1; J gene: TRBJ1-1; CDR3 length: 16; clone size: once; D gene: .; CDR3 protein: CASSQGPDRPNTEAFF; CDR3 DNA: TGCGCCAGCAGCCAAGGACCTGACAGACCGAACACTGAAGCTTTCTTT
V gene: TRBV5-1; J gene: TRBJ2-5; CDR3 length: 14; clone size: .; D gene: .; CDR3 protein: CASSLQGAQETQYF; CDR3 DNA: TGCGCCAGCAGCTTACAGGGTGCCCAAGAGACCCAGTACTTC
V gene: TRBV7-8; J gene: TRBJ1-2; CDR3 length: 16; clone size: .; D gene: TRBD1; CDR3 protein: CASSLAGGQGPYGYTF; CDR3 DNA: TGTGCCAGCAGCTTAGCCGGAGGACAGGGACCATACGGCTACACCTTC
V gene: TRBV6-5; J gene: TRBJ2-1; CDR3 length: 15; clone size: .; D gene: TRBD1; CDR3 protein: CASSYETGMINEQFF; CDR3 DNA: TGTGCCAGCAGTTACGAGACAGGGATGATAAATGAGCAGTTCTTC
V gene: TRBV5-1; J gene: TRBJ2-3; CDR3 length: 14; clone size: .; D gene: .; CDR3 protein: CASSLGENTDTQYF; CDR3 DNA: TGCGCCAGCAGCTTGGGTGAGAACACAGATACGCAGTATTTT
V gene: TRBV14; J gene: TRBJ2-3; CDR3 length: 13; clone size: once; D gene: .; CDR3 protein: CASSQVNSDTQYF; CDR3 DNA: TGTGCCAGCAGCCAAGTTAACTCAGATACGCAGTATTTT
V gene: TRBV18; J gene: TRBJ2-7; CDR3 length: 15; clone size: .; D gene: TRBD1; CDR3 protein: CASSTTGNYDYEQYF; CDR3 DNA: TGTGCCAGCTCAACGACAGGGAACTACGACTACGAGCAGTACTTC
V gene: TRBV28; J gene: TRBJ2-3; CDR3 length: 14; clone size: .; D gene: .; CDR3 protein: CASSLSRALDTQYF; CDR3 DNA: TGTGCCAGCAGTTTAAGCAGGGCCTTGGATACGCAGTATTTT
V gene: TRBV19; J gene: TRBJ2-5; CDR3 length: 15; clone size: .; D gene: .; CDR3 protein: CASSMSVQAQETQYF; CDR3 DNA: TGTGCCAGTAGTATGAGTGTGCAGGCTCAAGAGACCCAGTACTTC
V gene: TRBV7-9; J gene: TRBJ2-1; CDR3 length: 15; clone size: .; D gene: .; CDR3 protein: CASSPSKQGYNEQFF; CDR3 DNA: TGTGCCAGCAGCCCTTCTAAACAGGGCTACAATGAGCAGTTCTTC
V gene: TRBV18; J gene: TRBJ2-2; CDR3 length: 15; clone size: .; D gene: .; CDR3 protein: CASSPRKGNTGELFF; CDR3 DNA: TGTGCCAGCTCTCCTAGAAAGGGAAACACCGGGGAGCTGTTTTTT
V gene: TRBV7-8; J gene: TRBJ1-1; CDR3 length: 13; clone size: .; D gene: TRBD1; CDR3 protein: CASSSGTVLGAFF; CDR3 DNA: TGTGCCAGCAGCTCCGGGACAGTCTTGGGAGCTTTCTTT
V gene: TRBV7-9; J gene: TRBJ2-7; CDR3 length: 14; clone size: .; D gene: TRBD2; CDR3 protein: CASATGAGRDEQYF; CDR3 DNA: TGTGCCAGCGCCACCGGGGCAGGGAGGGACGAGCAGTACTTC
V gene: TRBV7-3; J gene: TRBJ1-1; CDR3 length: 15; clone size: .; D gene: .; CDR3 protein: CASSLTRDRHTEAFF; CDR3 DNA: TGTGCCAGCAGCTTAACTAGGGACCGACACACTGAAGCTTTCTTT
V gene: TRBV30; J gene: TRBJ2-5; CDR3 length: 15; clone size: .; D gene: .; CDR3 protein: CARLLPQGRQETQYF; CDR3 DNA: TGTGCCCGTCTATTACCCCAGGGGCGGCAAGAGACCCAGTACTTC
V gene: TRBV13; J gene: TRBJ2-2; CDR3 length: 23; clone size: .; D gene: TRBD2; CDR3 protein: CASSPSVTGARLAGVTYTGELFF; CDR3 DNA: TGTGCCAGCAGCCCAAGCGTCACAGGGGCCCGACTAGCGGGAGTAACCTACACCGGGGAGCTGTTTTTT
V gene: TRBV18; J gene: TRBJ2-1; CDR3 length: 14; clone size: .; D gene: TRBD1; CDR3 protein: CATQQGAIRNEQFF; CDR3 DNA: TGTGCCACCCAACAGGGGGCCATTAGGAATGAGCAGTTCTTC
V gene: TRBV14; J gene: TRBJ1-2; CDR3 length: 13; clone size: .; D gene: .; CDR3 protein: CASSWTVVYGYTF; CDR3 DNA: TGTGCCAGCAGTTGGACTGTAGTCTATGGCTACACCTTC
V gene: TRBV19; J gene: TRBJ1-1; CDR3 length: 13; clone size: once; D gene: .; CDR3 protein: CASSISRNTEAFF; CDR3 DNA: TGTGCCAGTAGTATATCCAGGAACACTGAAGCTTTCTTT
V gene: TRBV11-1; J gene: TRBJ2-3; CDR3 length: 14; clone size: .; D gene: .; CDR3 protein: CASSLSPDTDTQYF; CDR3 DNA: TGTGCCAGCAGCTTATCCCCGGACACAGATACGCAGTATTTT
V gene: TRBV29-1; J gene: TRBJ2-3; CDR3 length: 16; clone size: .; D gene: .; CDR3 protein: CSVARRGVQSTDTQYF; CDR3 DNA: TGCAGCGTTGCAAGGAGGGGTGTGCAAAGCACAGATACGCAGTATTTT
V gene: TRBV13; J gene: TRBJ1-5; CDR3 length: 15; clone size: .; D gene: .; CDR3 protein: CASSLSKTIAQPQHF; CDR3 DNA: TGTGCCAGCAGCTTATCGAAAACGATAGCTCAGCCCCAGCATTTT
V gene: TRBV11-2; J gene: TRBJ1-6; CDR3 length: 15; clone size: .; D gene: .; CDR3 protein: CASSSRSRTLSPLHF; CDR3 DNA: TGTGCCAGCAGCTCACGGAGCCGCACCCTATCACCCCTCCACTTT